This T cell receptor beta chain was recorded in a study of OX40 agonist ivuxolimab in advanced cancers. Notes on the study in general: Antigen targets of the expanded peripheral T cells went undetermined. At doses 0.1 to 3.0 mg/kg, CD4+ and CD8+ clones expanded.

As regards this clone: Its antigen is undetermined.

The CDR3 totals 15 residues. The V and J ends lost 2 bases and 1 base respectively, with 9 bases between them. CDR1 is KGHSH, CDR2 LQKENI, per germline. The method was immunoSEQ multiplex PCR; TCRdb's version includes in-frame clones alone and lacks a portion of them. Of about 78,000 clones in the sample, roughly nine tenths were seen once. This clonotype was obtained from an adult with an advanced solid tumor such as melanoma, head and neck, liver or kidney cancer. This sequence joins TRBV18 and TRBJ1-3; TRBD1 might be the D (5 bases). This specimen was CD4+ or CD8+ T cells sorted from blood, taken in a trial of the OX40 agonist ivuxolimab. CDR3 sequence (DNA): TGTGCCAGCTCACCAAGGGGAGAGTCTGGAAACACCATATATTTT. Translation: CASSPRGESGNTIYF. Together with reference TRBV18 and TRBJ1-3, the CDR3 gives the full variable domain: NAGVMQNPRHLVRRRGQEARLRCSPMKGHSHVYWYRQLPEEGLKFMVYLQKENIIDESGMPKERFSAEFPKEGPSILRIQQVVRGDSAAYFCASSPRGESGNTIYFGEGSWLTVV.